The text below deals with one T cell receptor beta chain. Its antigen is unidentified. This sample also contains other DNA sequences that code for the same CDR3. This sample was taken from a study of T cell responses to AZD1222 COVID-19 vaccine. As for the study in general: Analysis merged second doses at about 4 or about 12 weeks.

Germline lookup yields CDR1 MNHEY and CDR2 SVGEGT. V dropped 6 bases and J dropped 0 bases, with 12 bases sitting between them. The CDR3 sequence is 14 residues long. The table came from immunoSEQ multiplex PCR; TCRdb's copy has only in-frame clones and leaves some out. The sample records about 130,000 clones, about 85% being singletons. The study, taken as a whole, reports: It was only after the peak T cell response that any repertoires were sampled. A reported finding is that nearly half of spike-specific TCRs target unmutated variant regions. Vaccine-associated CD4 TCRs ranged over spike, dominating at 160-218 and 743-854.

This TCR came from an adult in good health. Here the sequenced sample was peripheral blood, taken on day 0 of AZD1222 vaccination. The V and J genes are TRBV6-2 or TRBV6-3 and TRBJ2-7, with a weak D call TRBD2 (6 bases). CDR3 residues: CASSLGGSSYEQYF. DNA of the CDR3: TGTGCCAGCAGCCTTGGAGGGAGCTCCTACGAGCAGTACTTC.